The rows below give T cell receptor beta chains drawn from one sample of a study of PD-1 blockade in classical Hodgkin lymphoma. Profiled with immunoSEQ multiplex PCR; TCRdb holds only in-frame clones, not every one. The sample lists 26,000 or so clones; 60% to 85% were seen once. Sequences were derived from CD4+ T cells from blood, sampled at baseline. The receptors were sampled from a human donor with classical Hodgkin lymphoma. Each CDR3 is given with its conserved first and last residue. The D gene is left open where the match is weak. Clone size is stated in some rows and not others, as once, few, many or a class when expanded.

>-|TRBJ1-5|-|TRBV19
CASSIPYGIPSQPQHF
TGTGCCAGTAGTATCCCCTACGGGATTCCGAGCCAGCCCCAGCATTTT
>-|TRBJ1-2|-|TRBV19
CASSATAGGKYGYTF
TGTGCCAGTAGTGCCACCGCGGGGGGTAAATATGGCTACACCTTC
>-|TRBJ2-5|once|TRBV9
CASSVAAAGGETQYF
TGTGCCAGCAGCGTAGCGGCAGCCGGGGGAGAGACCCAGTACTTC
>-|TRBJ2-5|-|TRBV7-8
CASSLVPGPTQETQYF
TGTGCCAGCAGCTTAGTCCCGGGACCGACCCAAGAGACCCAGTACTTC
>-|TRBJ2-7|once|TRBV27
CASSLKGDVSYEQYF
TGTGCCAGCAGTTTAAAGGGGGACGTATCCTACGAGCAGTACTTC
>TRBD2|TRBJ2-1|-|TRBV6-6
CASSYSASGGYNEQFF
TGTGCCAGCAGTTACTCGGCTAGCGGGGGGTACAATGAGCAGTTCTTC
>TRBD1|TRBJ1-5|once|TRBV10-3
CAISESQDRGGGPQHF
TGTGCCATCAGTGAGTCGCAGGACAGGGGTGGTGGGCCCCAGCATTTT
>-|TRBJ1-1|-|TRBV6-1
CASTRSRDTEAFF
TGTGCCAGCACCAGATCCAGAGACACTGAAGCTTTCTTT
>-|TRBJ1-2|-|TRBV30
CAWSAQLWGYTF
TGTGCCTGGAGTGCCCAATTGTGGGGCTACACCTTC
>-|TRBJ1-3|-|TRBV19
CASSNIGDGNTIYF
TGTGCCAGTAGTAATATAGGGGACGGAAACACCATATATTTT
>TRBD1|TRBJ2-7|once|TRBV6-6
CASSFGQASSYEQYF
TGTGCCAGCAGTTTCGGACAGGCCAGCTCCTACGAGCAGTACTTC
>TRBD2|TRBJ2-5|-|TRBV5-6
CASSLASRGAKETQYF
TGTGCCAGCAGCTTGGCTTCGCGGGGGGCAAAAGAGACCCAGTACTTC
>TRBD1|TRBJ1-2|-|TRBV7-2
CASSFQPGGLDGYTF
TGTGCCAGCAGCTTTCAGCCAGGGGGGTTGGATGGCTACACCTTC
>TRBD1|TRBJ2-2|-|TRBV19
CASSHRGPDRELFF
TGTGCCAGTAGTCATAGGGGGCCGGACCGGGAGCTGTTTTTT
>-|TRBJ1-1|-|TRBV5-1
CASSLGITEPPVTEAFF
TGCGCCAGCAGCTTGGGGATCACAGAACCACCCGTTACTGAAGCTTTCTTT
>-|TRBJ1-1|-|TRBV7-9
CASSLVYGNTEAFF
TGTGCCAGCAGCTTAGTTTACGGAAACACTGAAGCTTTCTTT
>-|TRBJ1-1|-|TRBV28
CASSLGFTEAFF
TGTGCCAGCAGTTTGGGTTTCACTGAAGCTTTCTTT
>TRBD1|TRBJ1-4|-|TRBV4-3
CASSINQGAREKLFF
TGCGCCAGCAGCATTAATCAGGGGGCGAGGGAAAAACTGTTTTTT
>TRBD2|TRBJ2-7|once|TRBV7-2
CASSSSGVTYEQYF
TGTGCCAGCAGCTCGAGCGGGGTCACCTACGAGCAGTACTTC
>-|TRBJ1-4|-|TRBV7-2
CASSLASSAEKLFF
TGTGCCAGCAGCTTAGCTTCGTCAGCTGAAAAACTGTTTTTT
>-|TRBJ2-3|-|TRBV7-6
CASSWASWDTQYF
TGTGCCAGCAGCTGGGCCTCCTGGGATACGCAGTATTTT
>-|TRBJ1-6|-|TRBV11-3
CASSLAGWNSPLHF
TGTGCCAGCAGCTTAGCCGGGTGGAATTCACCCCTCCACTTT
>-|TRBJ1-1|-|TRBV6-6
CASIDGRNTEAFF
TGTGCCAGCATCGATGGCAGGAACACTGAAGCTTTCTTT
>-|TRBJ1-1|-|TRBV20-1
CSARGPGGAFF
TGCAGTGCTAGGGGTCCAGGCGGCGCTTTCTTT
>-|TRBJ2-2|-|TRBV9
CASSVATFANTGELFF
TGTGCCAGCAGCGTTGCAACGTTTGCGAACACCGGGGAGCTGTTTTTT
>-|TRBJ2-1|-|TRBV7-7
CASSSQMGGFGEQFF
TGTGCCAGCAGCTCCCAGATGGGTGGGTTCGGTGAGCAGTTCTTC
>-|TRBJ2-1|-|TRBV7-3
CASSLRRATYNEQFF
TGTGCCAGCAGCTTAAGAAGGGCGACTTACAATGAGCAGTTCTTC
>TRBD1|TRBJ1-5|-|TRBV7-9
CASSKGQGIGVGNQPQHF
TGTGCCAGCAGCAAAGGACAGGGAATCGGGGTTGGAAATCAGCCCCAGCATTTT
>-|TRBJ1-2|few|TRBV28
CASSWWPIGYTF
TGTGCCAGCAGTTGGTGGCCGATTGGCTACACCTTC
>TRBD2|TRBJ2-3|-|TRBV7-2
CASSYRKWGGDQTTDTQYF
TGTGCCAGCAGCTATCGAAAATGGGGGGGGGACCAAACCACAGATACGCAGTATTTT
>-|TRBJ1-4|-|TRBV5-1
CASRPQGRDEKLFF
TGCGCCAGCAGACCACAGGGCCGGGACGAAAAACTGTTTTTT
>TRBD1|TRBJ1-1|-|TRBV7-9
CASSFTGETEAFF
TGTGCCAGCAGCTTTACAGGGGAAACTGAAGCTTTCTTT
>-|TRBJ2-3|-|TRBV13
CASSSIQGGAQYF
TGTGCCAGCAGCTCCATTCAGGGAGGTGCGCAGTATTTT
>TRBD1|TRBJ2-5|-|TRBV7-2
CASSSTGYGETQYF
TGTGCCAGCAGCTCGACAGGGTATGGGGAGACCCAGTACTTC
>TRBD1|TRBJ2-7|-|TRBV6-5
CASKRTGNNNEQYF
TGTGCCAGCAAACGGACAGGGAATAACAACGAGCAGTACTTC